The 25 T cell receptor beta chains below come from one sample, sequenced in a study of blood T cell repertoires in COVID-19. Libraries were prepared by immunoSEQ multiplex PCR; TCRdb keeps only in-frame clonotypes and omits some of them. The top ten clones hold approximately 24% of a sample with around 25,000 clones, approximately 80% of them seen once. Sequenced input: peripheral blood. The receptor source for this set is a man in his sixties or seventies with active COVID-19.

By share, this clone ranks as medium-sized. The chain joins TRBV27 to TRBJ2-2; 9 nucleotides align to TRBD2. In germline, CDR1 is MNHEY, CDR2 SMNVEV (reference sequence). The CDR3 has 15 residues. V trimming: 8 bases; J trimming: 0 bases; junction bases outside the gene matches: 4. This CDR3 is CASVAGGANTGELFF. The DNA for the CDR3 is TGTGCCAGCGTCGCGGGGGGGGCGAACACCGGGGAGCTGTTTTTT.

V and J are TRBV10-3 and TRBJ2-1; the match to TRBD2 covers 12 bases. The CDR3 length is 19 residues. V shed 4 bases, J shed 0 bases, and the junction held 10 bases outside the gene matches. CDR1 is ENHRY and CDR2 is SYGVKD in the germline V gene. The CDR3 coding sequence is TGTGCCATCAGTGGGACTAGCGGGGCCTTGAGGAGCTCCTACAATGAGCAGTTCTTC. Its protein product is CAISGTSGALRSSYNEQFF.

CDR3 sequence reads: CASSHPPGSGETQYF. In DNA form, the CDR3 reads TGTGCCAGCAGTCACCCCCCCGGGAGCGGGGAGACCCAGTACTTC. The chain combines TRBV27 with TRBJ2-5; weak D call: TRBD2 (6 bases). The ends were cut back, 5 bases at V and 5 bases at J, with 18 bases in the middle. The germline CDR1 and CDR2 sequences are MNHEY and SMNVEV (reference sequence). The CDR3 runs to 15 residues.

The J gene is TRBJ2-1, the V gene TRBV29-1, with 7 bases aligning to TRBD1. Germline CDR1 reads SQVTM; CDR2 reads ANQGSEA. This CDR3 is built from 13 residues. With V trimmed by 7 bases and J by 3 bases, 6 bases remained unmatched. The CDR3 sequence: CSAGTVFYNEQFF. CDR3 DNA sequence: TGCAGCGCCGGGACAGTCTTCTACAATGAGCAGTTCTTC.

This clone was observed a single time. The chain couples TRBV5-6 to TRBJ1-4; D is unclear. Trimming pared 4 bases from V and 4 bases from J, leaving 8 bases between. The CDR3 is 13 residues long. Germline loops: CDR1 SGHDT, CDR2 YYEEEE. DNA for the CDR3: TGTGCCAGCAGCACAGAGTATAATGAAAAACTGTTTTTT. Translated: CASSTEYNEKLFF.

The chain couples TRBV7-2 to TRBJ1-2; D gene uncertain. Trimming left V 1 base short and J 1 base short, with 7 bases between. This CDR3 comprises 14 residues. Germline V gene sequence: CDR1 SGHTA, CDR2 FQGNSA. CDR3 loop: CASSLGEVNYGYTF. The CDR3 nucleotides are TGTGCCAGCAGCTTAGGCGAAGTTAACTATGGCTACACCTTC.

The chain combines TRBV7-9 with TRBJ1-6, with a weak D call TRBD1 (6 bases). The germline V gene has CDR1 SEHNR and CDR2 FQNEAQ (reference sequence). Trimming cost V 3 bases and J 8 bases, with 26 bases left between them. The CDR3 consists of 19 residues. This CDR3 is CASSFRSQGTPYRDSPLHF. The CDR3 coding sequence is TGTGCCAGCAGCTTTCGGTCGCAGGGGACCCCCTACCGTGATTCACCCCTCCACTTT.

This clone was detected once. This chain uses TRBV18 with TRBJ1-1; perhaps TRBD1 as D (5 bases). Germline CDR1 is KGHSH and CDR2 is LQKENI. V was trimmed by 6 bases and J by 2 bases, leaving 13 bases between them. The CDR3 covers 14 residues. The chain's CDR3 is CASSPNTGNTEAFF. The DNA of the CDR3 is TGTGCCAGCTCTCCGAACACAGGTAACACTGAAGCTTTCTTT.

The chain joins TRBV3-1 (or the pseudogene TRBV3-2) to TRBJ1-4, with 9 bases fitting TRBD1. This CDR3 contains 15 residues. Germline V gene lookup returns CDR1 LGHDT and CDR2 YNNKEL (reference sequence). V was clipped by 4 bases and J by 8 bases; unmatched bases: 8. The CDR3 is CASSLWTGEVEKLFF. As DNA, the CDR3 is TGTGCCAGCAGCCTCTGGACAGGGGAGGTCGAAAAACTGTTTTTT.

CDR3 loop: CASSTGQMNEQYF. CDR3 nucleotides: TGTGCCAGCAGCACGGGACAGATGAACGAGCAGTACTTC. The gene calls are TRBV11-3 and TRBJ2-7; TRBD1 matches at 7 bases. CDR1 SGHNT and CDR2 YENEEA come from the germline V gene. Trimming took 5 bases from V and 5 from J; bases not matched to a gene: 6. CDR3 size: 13 residues.

V usage is TRBV7-8 and J usage is TRBJ1-5; 9 bases line up with TRBD1. CDR3 length: 16 residues. V shed 5 bases, J shed 3 bases, and the junction held 8 bases outside the gene matches. Germline CDR1 and CDR2: SGHVS and FQNEAQ. The CDR3 DNA reads TGTGCCAGCAGCCGGGGACAGGGTGTAATCAATCAGCCCCAGCATTTT. Protein: CASSRGQGVINQPQHF.

V and J are TRBV12-3 or TRBV12-4 and TRBJ1-5; the D gene is possibly TRBD1 (5 bases). V dropped 2 bases and J dropped 4 bases, with 6 bases sitting between them. This CDR3 is built from 13 residues. CDR3 DNA sequence: TGTGCCAGCAGTTTAAGGGGAAATCAGCCCCAGCATTTT. It yields the protein CASSLRGNQPQHF.

Concerning this clone itself: Other nucleotide sequences from this sample produce the same CDR3. The chain is built from TRBV18 and TRBJ1-4; 7 bases are a match to TRBD1. J gave up 3 bases and V 4 bases, and 2 bases lay outside the gene matches. The germline V gene encodes CDR1 KGHSH and CDR2 LQKENI. This CDR3 is 14 amino acids long. CDR3 loop: CASSRGQANEKLFF. The CDR3 coding sequence is TGTGCCAGCTCACGAGGACAGGCTAATGAAAAACTGTTTTTT. The full variable domain, in which reference TRBV18 and TRBJ1-4 provide the parts outside the CDR3, is NAGVMQNPRHLVRRRGQEARLRCSPMKGHSHVYWYRQLPEEGLKFMVYLQKENIIDESGMPKERFSAEFPKEGPSILRIQQVVRGDSAAYFCASSRGQANEKLFFGSGTQLSVL.

V is TRBV15 and J is TRBJ2-3, with D maybe TRBD1 (6 bases). This CDR3 is built from 15 residues. The ends were cut back, 0 bases at V and 1 base at J, with 8 bases in the middle. Germline V gives CDR1 LNHNV, CDR2 YYDKDF (reference sequence). CDR3 in amino acids: CATSREQGRTDTQYF. In DNA, the CDR3 is TGTGCCACCAGCAGAGAGCAGGGGCGCACAGATACGCAGTATTTT. Full variable domain (outside the CDR3, taken from reference TRBV15 and TRBJ2-3): DAMVIQNPRYQVTQFGKPVTLSCSQTLNHNVMYWYQQKSSQAPKLLFHYYDKDFNNEADTPDNFQSRRPNTSFCFLDIRSPGLGDTAMYLCATSREQGRTDTQYFGPGTRLTVL.

This CDR3 reads CASSSTGGSNQPQHF. The CDR3 DNA reads TGCGCCAGCAGCTCGACGGGAGGTAGCAATCAGCCCCAGCATTTT. V and J are TRBV5-1 and TRBJ1-5; no definite D call. The length of the CDR3 is 15 residues. Per the germline V gene, CDR1 is SGHRS and CDR2 is YFSETQ. V dropped 3 bases and J dropped 0 bases, with 10 bases sitting between them.

The J gene is TRBJ2-6, the V gene TRBV19; 7 bases align to TRBD1. CDR3 size: 16 residues. Germline CDR1 LNHDA, CDR2 SQIVND (reference sequence). Unmatched junction bases numbered 6, after V lost 5 bases and J lost 2 bases. The CDR3 DNA reads as TGTGCCAGTAGTCGGACGACAGGGACTGGGGCCAACGTCCTGACTTTC. Translating gives CASSRTTGTGANVLTF.

The V call is TRBV9, the J call TRBJ2-1; 10 bases are a match to TRBD2. Germline V gives CDR1 SGDLS, CDR2 YYNGEE. V shed 3 bases, J shed 5 bases, and the junction held 5 bases outside the gene matches. The CDR3 runs to 15 residues. The CDR3 loop is CASSALAGRNNEQFF. CDR3 nucleotide sequence: TGTGCCAGCAGCGCACTAGCGGGAAGGAACAATGAGCAGTTCTTC.

This chain connects TRBV14 to TRBJ2-2, with TRBD2 as a possible D gene (5 bases). This CDR3 spans 17 amino acids. The germline CDR1 and CDR2 sequences are SGHDN and FVKESK. Trimming removed 1 base at V and 2 bases at J, with 14 bases between. CDR3 region: CASSQGPSGINTGELFF. CDR3 bases: TGTGCCAGCAGCCAAGGTCCCAGCGGAATAAACACCGGGGAGCTGTTTTTT.

This chain links TRBV7-8 with TRBJ2-5, with D possibly being TRBD2 (5 bases). Germline CDR1 and CDR2: SGHVS and FQNEAQ. The V and J ends lost 8 bases and 5 bases respectively, with 15 bases between them. The CDR3 runs to 13 residues. CDR3 DNA: TGTGCCAGCGCAGAGGACTGGAGGGAGACCCAGTACTTC. This translates into CASAEDWRETQYF.

The genes are TRBV6-5 and TRBJ2-7, with 9 bases aligning to TRBD1. The length of the CDR3 is 14 residues. The trim removed 6 bases at V and 2 bases at J, leaving 5 bases unmatched. CDR1 MNHEY and CDR2 SVGAGI come from the germline V gene. The CDR3 sequence: CASRGQGRPYEQYF. CDR3 nucleotides: TGTGCCAGCAGGGGACAGGGCAGACCCTACGAGCAGTACTTC.

This chain uses TRBV28 with TRBJ1-2, with TRBD1 matching 11 bases. The CDR3 length is 17 residues. The junction had 9 bases not matched to a gene; V was cut back by 4 bases and J by 2 bases. Germline CDR1 is MDHEN and CDR2 is SYDVKM. CDR3 DNA: TGTGCCAGCAGTTCACCGGGACAGGGGGGCACGAACTATGGCTACACCTTC. It is translated as CASSSPGQGGTNYGYTF.

The chain carries TRBV3-1 (or the pseudogene TRBV3-2) and TRBJ1-2, with D possibly matching TRBD1 (6 bases). From germline, CDR1 is LGHDT and CDR2 YNNKEL (reference sequence). The length of the CDR3 is 15 residues. V was cut by 0 bases and J by 1 base, with 9 bases left in between. As DNA, the CDR3 is TGTGCCAGCAGCCAAGATGACAGGAGTAACTATGGCTACACCTTC. Protein sequence: CASSQDDRSNYGYTF.

This clone came up once. V is TRBV7-9 and J is TRBJ2-3; 7 positions agree with TRBD2. The CDR3 runs 16 residues. Per germline, CDR1 SEHNR and CDR2 FQNEAQ (reference sequence). V lost 4 bases, J lost 3 bases, and 10 bases stayed unmatched. The CDR3 region is CASSSGLVGRTDTQYF. The CDR3 DNA reads as TGTGCCAGCAGCTCCGGACTAGTCGGGAGGACAGATACGCAGTATTTT.

This chain connects TRBV11-1 to TRBJ2-7, with D possibly matching TRBD1 (6 bases). The CDR3 has 15 residues. V was pared by 0 bases and J by 2 bases, with 11 bases between. Germline-derived CDR1 and CDR2 are SGHAT and FQDESV (reference sequence). The CDR3 region has the DNA TGTGCCAGCAGCTTAGCGCGGAACAGGGCCTACGAGCAGTACTTC. Translated, it gives CASSLARNRAYEQYF.

The chain has TRBV6-5 and TRBJ2-1, with D unclear. V lost 10 bases to trimming and J lost 9 bases, with 13 bases between them. CDR1 is MNHEY and CDR2 is SVGAGI in the germline V gene. This CDR3 contains 11 residues. The CDR3 sequence: CATLTVFEQFF. CDR3 DNA sequence: TGTGCCACCCTCACGGTTTTTGAGCAGTTCTTC.